This TCR beta chain was sequenced during a study of T cells in Graves' hyperthyroidism and ophthalmopathy. The TCR beta CDR3 regions underwent amplification using RNA transcripts as the source. HTBI primers drove first-round RT-PCR of the TCR CDR3. MiXCR was run by TCRdb on the multiplex PCR reads, yielding one entry per CDR3 protein. The profile shows hundreds of thousands of distinct CDR3 sequences, around a quarter of them singletons. Germline V gene sequence: CDR1 SQVTM, CDR2 ANQGSEA. V shed 3 bases and J shed 4 bases, with 15 bases lying between them. CDR3 length: 14 residues. Concerning this clonotype itself: The antigen remains unidentified.

General study results and limits: Researchers report that a 13 V-J model separated ophthalmopathy from stable hyperthyroidism.

The chain links TRBV29-1 to TRBJ2-5; maybe TRBD2 (7 bases). This receptor was taken from a woman aged 30 to 39 with Graves' ophthalmopathy. Sequencing used blood. CDR3 loop: CSVEGRGSGETQYF. As DNA, the CDR3 is TGCAGCGTTGAGGGGAGGGGGTCGGGAGAGACCCAGTACTTC.